These 18 T cell receptor beta chains were sequenced from one sample in a study of blood T cell repertoires in COVID-19. Profiling relied on immunoSEQ multiplex PCR, and the TCRdb table lists in-frame clones only, not all of them. The table lists nearly 250,000 clones, about 82% of them singletons. The source material was PBMCs or T cells enriched from blood (not recorded which). The receptors derive from a woman between 50 and 59 years old who had recovered from COVID-19.

The chain couples TRBV4-3 to TRBJ1-2; 8 bases agree with TRBD1. Per germline, CDR1 LGHNA and CDR2 YSLEER. The CDR3 is 14 residues long. After removal of 2 bases from V and 4 bases from J, the junction contained 3 bases not matched to a gene. CDR3 bases: TGCGCCAGCAGCCAACCCGGACAGGGCTATGGCTACACCTTC. Its translation is CASSQPGQGYGYTF.

The rearrangement joins TRBV5-8 to TRBJ2-4; D ambiguous. The V end lost 2 bases, the J end lost 1 base, and 13 bases lay between the germline ends. Germline lookup yields CDR1 SGHTS and CDR2 YDEGEE. This CDR3 has 16 residues. CDR3 amino acids: CASSFRWARAKNIQYF. The DNA for the CDR3 is TGTGCCAGCAGCTTTCGGTGGGCAAGGGCCAAAAACATTCAGTACTTC.

This chain uses TRBV10-3 with TRBJ2-5, with 7 positions matching TRBD2. Germline-derived CDR1 and CDR2 are ENHRY and SYGVKD. J was trimmed by 2 bases and V by 0 bases; bases with no gene match: 12. CDR3 size: 18 residues. The DNA of the CDR3 is TGTGCCATCAGTGAGTCGGCCCGGGGAGGGATCAGTCAAGAGACCCAGTACTTC. Residues: CAISESARGGISQETQYF.

V and J are TRBV6-2 or TRBV6-3 and TRBJ1-1; the D is unclear. The CDR3 totals 15 residues. Germline V gene data show CDR1 as MNHEY and CDR2 as SVGEGT. V was cut by 5 bases and J by 1 base, with 14 bases left in between. The CDR3 sequence is CASSDGGMGNTEAFF. Here the CDR3 DNA reads TGTGCCAGCAGTGACGGAGGGATGGGGAACACTGAAGCTTTCTTT.

The chain joins TRBV6-5 to TRBJ1-6; D ambiguous. Per the germline V gene, CDR1 is MNHEY and CDR2 is SVGAGI. Trimming removed 5 bases from V and 7 bases from J, with 15 bases in between. The CDR3 loop spans 15 amino acids. CDR3 bases: TGTGCCAGCAGTCCCGACCTTGCGGGGAATTCACCCCTCCACTTT. This sequence encodes CASSPDLAGNSPLHF.

The CDR3 reads CASSSTGNMNTEAFF. The CDR3 nucleotides are TGTGCCAGTAGTTCGACAGGGAACATGAACACTGAAGCTTTCTTT. This chain connects TRBV19 to TRBJ1-1; TRBD1 matches at 7 bases. Germline V gene data show CDR1 as LNHDA and CDR2 as SQIVND (reference sequence). The CDR3 consists of 15 residues. After removal of 5 bases from V and 0 bases from J, the junction contained 6 bases not matched to a gene.

The chain links TRBV6-6 to TRBJ1-1, with D unclear. Germline-derived CDR1 and CDR2 are MNHNY and SVGAGI (reference sequence). V was cut by 10 bases and J by 0 bases, with 18 bases left in between. The CDR3 extends over 15 amino acids. CDR3 bases: TGTGCCACCCGGAGGGCAGAATATTTGAACACTGAAGCTTTCTTT. Translation: CATRRAEYLNTEAFF.

The chain has TRBV3-1 (or the pseudogene TRBV3-2) and TRBJ2-1; no firm D call. The CDR3 covers 12 residues. CDR1 is LGHDT and CDR2 is YNNKEL in the germline V gene (reference sequence). V gave up 4 bases and J gave up 7 bases, with 8 bases separating them. CDR3 protein: CASSLELNEQFF. CDR3 sequence (DNA): TGTGCCAGCAGCCTCGAGTTGAATGAGCAGTTCTTC.

A few counts support this clone. The V gene is TRBV9, the J gene TRBJ2-1, with D possibly TRBD2 on 5 matching bases. Germline CDR1 and CDR2: SGDLS and YYNGEE. Trimming took off 4 bases at V and 9 bases at J, with 14 bases between the two ends. The CDR3 covers 13 residues. The DNA for the CDR3 is TGTGCCAGCAGCCTAAGCGACTACTCTGAGCAGTTCTTC. It specifies CASSLSDYSEQFF.

V gene TRBV5-6 combines with J gene TRBJ2-7; 14 nucleotides line up with TRBD2. The CDR3 is 16 amino acids. V lost 2 bases and J lost 6; bases outside the gene matches: 7. Germline V gene lookup returns CDR1 SGHDT and CDR2 YYEEEE. The CDR3 spells CASSFRTSGRPPEQYF. As DNA, the CDR3 is TGTGCCAGCAGCTTTAGGACTAGCGGGAGGCCGCCCGAGCAGTACTTC.

The chain combines TRBV21-1 with TRBJ2-3; no DNA check was done on the table's D call, TRBD2. TRBV21-1 is a known pseudogene. The CDR3 contains 17 residues. The CDR3: CASSNPRRKDCSDTQYF. DNA for the CDR3: TGTGCCAGCAGCAACCCCCGCCGAAAGGACTGTTCAGATACGCAGTATTTT.

V usage is TRBV28 and J usage is TRBJ1-6; the match to TRBD1 covers 9 bases. Looked up from germline, CDR1 is MDHEN and CDR2 is SYDVKM. The CDR3 covers 21 residues. The ends lost 6 bases at V and 8 bases at J; junction bases unmatched: 26. CDR3 in amino acids: CASSYTDGDRVYIYRDSPLHF. The CDR3 nucleotides read TGTGCCAGCAGCTATACAGATGGGGACAGGGTGTACATATATCGGGATTCACCCCTCCACTTT.

This clone was observed a handful of times. The gene calls are TRBV7-2 and TRBJ2-3, with 15 nucleotides matching TRBD2. CDR3 length: 15 residues. The junction had 6 bases not matched to a gene; V was cut back by 5 bases and J by 9 bases. Germline V gene data show CDR1 as SGHTA and CDR2 as FQGNSA. The CDR3 nucleotides are TGTGCCAGCAGCACTGGGACTAGCGGGGGGAGGACGCAGTATTTT. Translation gives CASSTGTSGGRTQYF.

The V and J genes are TRBV30 and TRBJ1-5, with 10 bases identical to TRBD1. Per germline, CDR1 GTSNPN and CDR2 SVGIG (reference sequence). V lost 3 bases and J lost 7; bases outside the gene matches: 9. The CDR3 runs to 15 residues. In DNA form, the CDR3 reads TGTGCCTGGAGAGGGACAGGGGCTTCAAGGCAGCCCCAGCATTTT. Its translation is CAWRGTGASRQPQHF.

The rearrangement joins TRBV2 to TRBJ2-1, with 7 bases identical to TRBD1. Germline V gene data show CDR1 as SNHLY and CDR2 as FYNNEI. The CDR3 runs 11 residues. The ends lost 10 bases at V and 4 bases at J; junction bases unmatched: 1. The DNA for the CDR3 is TGTGCCAAGACAGGGTACAATGAGCAGTTCTTC. This sequence encodes CAKTGYNEQFF.

CDR3 sequence: CASSRNGPPADTQYF. CDR3 DNA: TGTGCCAGCTCACGAAATGGGCCTCCCGCGGATACGCAGTATTTT. The chain recombines TRBV18 with TRBJ2-3; D call uncertain. The CDR3 has 15 amino acids. Germline CDR1 and CDR2: KGHSH and LQKENI. V shed 4 bases and J shed 6 bases, with 17 bases lying between them. The whole variable domain, filled in from reference TRBV18 and TRBJ2-3, reads NAGVMQNPRHLVRRRGQEARLRCSPMKGHSHVYWYRQLPEEGLKFMVYLQKENIIDESGMPKERFSAEFPKEGPSILRIQQVVRGDSAAYFCASSRNGPPADTQYFGPGTRLTVL.

The CDR3 spells CASSLGPDNSYNEQFF. CDR3 DNA sequence: TGTGCCAGCAGTTTAGGGCCGGACAACTCCTACAATGAGCAGTTCTTC. The V and J genes are TRBV27 and TRBJ2-1; D might be TRBD1 (5 bases). Trimming removed 2 bases at V and 0 bases at J, with 11 bases between. This CDR3 comprises 16 residues. Germline V gene data show CDR1 as MNHEY and CDR2 as SMNVEV (reference sequence).

The V gene is TRBV29-1, the J gene TRBJ2-7, with 7 bases that match TRBD1. V was clipped by 3 bases and J by 0 bases; unmatched bases: 2. This CDR3 comprises 13 residues. Germline values: CDR1 SQVTM, CDR2 ANQGSEA. The DNA for the CDR3 is TGCAGCGTTGAGACAGGGAACTCCTACGAGCAGTACTTC. Encoded protein: CSVETGNSYEQYF.